Shown below are 24 T cell receptor beta chains from a single sample sequenced in a study of blood T cell repertoires in COVID-19. Measured with immunoSEQ multiplex PCR; TCRdb has only the in-frame clones, and not every one. The sample consists of 60,000 to 65,000 clones, under 85% of them appearing once. Sequencing used peripheral blood. These receptor sequences come from a woman of 80 years or more with acute or convalescent COVID-19.

This chain links TRBV12-3 or TRBV12-4 with TRBJ2-7; no definite D call. The CDR3 is 13 residues long. Trimming left V 4 bases short and J 3 bases short, with 10 bases between. The CDR3 spells CASSSLGHYEQYF. CDR3 nucleotide sequence: TGTGCCAGCAGTTCTCTTGGCCACTACGAGCAGTACTTC.

V gene TRBV11-3 combines with J gene TRBJ2-2; 7 positions match TRBD2. V lost 5 bases, J lost 3 bases, and 12 bases stayed unmatched. Germline CDR1 SGHNT, CDR2 YENEEA. The CDR3 has 17 amino acids. Here the CDR3 reads CASSPTSADRYTGELFF. CDR3 DNA: TGTGCCAGCAGCCCAACTAGCGCAGACCGATACACCGGGGAGCTGTTTTTT.

The chain links TRBV18 to TRBJ2-7; 11 nucleotides match TRBD2. CDR3 length equals 15 residues. Germline-derived CDR1 and CDR2 are KGHSH and LQKENI. V lost 2 bases, J lost 3 bases, and 3 bases stayed unmatched. The CDR3 bases are TGTGCCAGCTCACCAGGGACTAGCGGATTCTACGAGCAGTACTTC. Amino acids: CASSPGTSGFYEQYF.

The J gene is TRBJ2-2, the V gene TRBV3-1 (or the pseudogene TRBV3-2), with D possibly matching TRBD1 (7 bases). V lost 1 base to trimming and J lost 10 bases, with 19 bases between them. Germline CDR1 reads LGHDT; CDR2 reads YNNKEL (reference sequence). The CDR3 covers 16 residues. The CDR3 is CASSQATGRTKEELFF. DNA of the CDR3: TGTGCCAGCAGCCAAGCGACAGGGAGGACTAAGGAGGAGCTGTTTTTT.

This chain connects TRBV23-1 to TRBJ1-4; 8 bases map to TRBD1. Being an ORF, TRBV23-1 has a function that is uncertain. CDR3 length: 16 residues. Trimming removed 3 bases from V and 3 bases from J; junction bases left unmatched: 6. The chain's CDR3 is CASSQEEQGANEKLFF. The CDR3 DNA is TGCGCCAGCAGTCAGGAAGAACAGGGGGCTAATGAAAAACTGTTTTTT.

This clone came up a few times. J is TRBJ1-1 and V is TRBV6-5, with D possibly TRBD1 on 5 matching bases. Germline-derived CDR1 and CDR2 are MNHEY and SVGAGI. This CDR3 has 14 residues. Trimming cost V 5 bases and J 3 bases, with 13 bases left between them. The CDR3 nucleotides are TGTGCCAGCAGTCTAGACAGCTCTGACACTGAAGCTTTCTTT. This encodes CASSLDSSDTEAFF.

This clone was counted between two and nine times. The rearrangement joins TRBV19 to TRBJ2-2, with D possibly being TRBD1 (6 bases). This CDR3 region has 14 residues. Trimming removed 5 bases from V and 5 bases from J, with 12 bases in between. CDR1 is LNHDA, CDR2 SQIVND, per germline (reference sequence). For the CDR3, the DNA is TGTGCCAGTAGTTCCCAGGGGCGTACCGGGGAGCTGTTTTTT. Its protein product is CASSSQGRTGELFF.

This clone was seen a single time. The rearrangement uses TRBV18 and TRBJ2-1, with TRBD2 matching over 7 bases. Looked up from germline, CDR1 is KGHSH and CDR2 is LQKENI. With 5 bases clipped from V and 7 bases from J, the junction kept 11 bases outside the gene matches. This CDR3 has 15 residues. The CDR3 here is CASSIGLDPGNEQFF. The CDR3 DNA is TGTGCCAGCTCAATCGGACTAGATCCGGGTAATGAGCAGTTCTTC. Full variable domain (rest looked up from reference TRBV18 and TRBJ2-1): NAGVMQNPRHLVRRRGQEARLRCSPMKGHSHVYWYRQLPEEGLKFMVYLQKENIIDESGMPKERFSAEFPKEGPSILRIQQVVRGDSAAYFCASSIGLDPGNEQFFGPGTRLTVL.

The rearrangement joins TRBV6-2 or TRBV6-3 to TRBJ1-2; 10 bases line up with TRBD1. CDR3 length equals 16 residues. The V gene's germline CDR1 is MNHEY and CDR2 SVGEGT. V was pared by 0 bases and J by 1 base, with 2 bases of the junction left unmatched. The CDR3: CASSYSRTGGNYGYTF. Written as DNA, the CDR3 is TGTGCCAGCAGTTACTCGCGGACAGGGGGTAACTATGGCTACACCTTC.

This sequence joins TRBV5-8 and TRBJ1-4; D might be TRBD1 (6 bases). V was shortened by 4 bases and J by 5 bases, with 12 bases between the two germline ends. This CDR3 is built from 14 residues. From germline, CDR1 is SGHTS and CDR2 YDEGEE. The CDR3 loop reads CASSPGHSNEKLFF. CDR3 DNA: TGTGCCAGCAGCCCGGGACACTCCAATGAAAAACTGTTTTTT.

The rearrangement joins TRBV9 to TRBJ2-7; possibly TRBD2 for D (5 bases). The V gene's germline CDR1 is SGDLS and CDR2 YYNGEE. V lost 3 bases and J lost 4, with 14 bases in between. The CDR3 is 14 amino acids. CDR3 sequence (DNA): TGTGCCAGCAGCGCAGGAGGTAGAGCGTACGAGCAGTACTTC. As protein: CASSAGGRAYEQYF.

The chain links TRBV27 to TRBJ2-1; 7 bases are shared with TRBD1. The CDR3 consists of 15 residues. J gave up 5 bases and V 4 bases, and 8 bases lay outside the gene matches. Germline V gene sequence: CDR1 MNHEY, CDR2 SMNVEV (reference sequence). CDR3 protein: CASSWGRGMNNEQFF. CDR3 sequence (DNA): TGTGCCAGCAGTTGGGGCAGGGGGATGAACAATGAGCAGTTCTTC.

J is TRBJ2-1 and V is TRBV28; the match to TRBD2 covers 16 bases. The V gene's germline CDR1 is MDHEN and CDR2 SYDVKM. With V trimmed by 2 bases and J by 7 bases, 17 bases remained unmatched. The CDR3 is made up of 21 amino acids. The CDR3 reads CASSLNPSGTSGRGVRNEQFF. CDR3 in DNA: TGTGCCAGCAGTTTAAACCCCTCCGGGACTAGCGGGAGGGGGGTTAGGAATGAGCAGTTCTTC.

This chain uses TRBV7-9 with TRBJ2-3, with a tentative D call TRBD2 (6 bases). The CDR3 has 17 amino acids. Per germline, CDR1 SEHNR and CDR2 FQNEAQ (reference sequence). Deletions cut 1 base from V and 0 bases from J, with 14 bases between. Here the CDR3 reads CASSLDGGISSTDTQYF. CDR3 in DNA: TGTGCCAGCAGCTTAGATGGGGGGATCTCTAGCACAGATACGCAGTATTTT.

The rearrangement links TRBV15 to TRBJ1-1, with D perhaps matching TRBD1 (6 bases). V lost 0 bases to trimming and J lost 1 base, with 9 bases between them. This CDR3 comprises 15 residues. Per germline, CDR1 LNHNV and CDR2 YYDKDF (reference sequence). The CDR3 nucleotides read TGTGCCACCAGCAGAGATCCGACAGGGAACACTGAAGCTTTCTTT. Protein sequence: CATSRDPTGNTEAFF.

The CDR3 DNA reads TGTGCCTGGACTTTGGACAGGGCCCCCTATGGCTACACCTTC. It specifies CAWTLDRAPYGYTF. The genes are TRBV30 and TRBJ1-2; 8 bases are shared with TRBD1. Germline V gives CDR1 GTSNPN, CDR2 SVGIG (reference sequence). This CDR3 has 14 amino acids. With V trimmed by 4 bases and J by 4 bases, 8 bases remained unmatched. The complete variable domain, with remaining parts taken from reference TRBV30 and TRBJ1-2, reads SQTIHQWPATLVQPVGSPLSLECTVEGTSNPNLYWYRQAAGRGLQLLFYSVGIGQISSEVPQNLSASRPQDRQFILSSKKLLLSDSGFYLCAWTLDRAPYGYTFGSGTRLTVV.

The sample holds a few counts of this clone. The chain is built from TRBV10-3 and TRBJ1-1, with a possible D match to TRBD1 (6 bases). V lost 7 bases and J lost 5, with 14 bases in between. The CDR3 is 13 amino acids. The germline CDR1 and CDR2 sequences are ENHRY and SYGVKD. In nucleotides, the CDR3 is TGTGCCATCATACCCCAGGGGAGAACTGAAGCTTTCTTT. Amino acid sequence: CAIIPQGRTEAFF.

The chain carries TRBV11-3 and TRBJ1-1; a possible D gene is TRBD1 (5 bases). The germline CDR1 and CDR2 sequences are SGHNT and YENEEA. V was shortened by 7 bases and J by 7 bases, with 13 bases between the two germline ends. The CDR3 spans 12 residues. CDR3 in DNA: TGTGCCAGCACCAAAAGGGGACTTGAAGCTTTCTTT. Translating it yields CASTKRGLEAFF.

The rearrangement joins TRBV7-9 to TRBJ2-7; 10 bases align to TRBD1. This CDR3 region has 14 residues. Germline V gene sequence: CDR1 SEHNR, CDR2 FQNEAQ (reference sequence). V was pared by 6 bases and J by 4 bases, with 6 bases of the junction left unmatched. The CDR3 DNA follows: TGTGCCAGCAGTCGACAGGGGGCTGGTTACGAGCAGTACTTC. Its protein product is CASSRQGAGYEQYF.

The CDR3 DNA follows: TGTGCCAGCAGCCAAAAGCCTTATAATTCACCCCTCCACTTT. It is translated as CASSQKPYNSPLHF. The V gene is TRBV3-1 (or the pseudogene TRBV3-2), the J gene TRBJ1-6; D gene ambiguous. The germline V gene has CDR1 LGHDT and CDR2 YNNKEL (reference sequence). Trimming cost V 2 bases and J 4 bases, with 6 bases left between them. This CDR3 has 14 amino acids.

The chain carries TRBV6-5 and TRBJ1-6; D gene unclear. This CDR3 is 15 amino acids long. V was trimmed by 4 bases and J by 8 bases, leaving 15 bases between them. The germline V gene has CDR1 MNHEY and CDR2 SVGAGI. The CDR3 is CASSFLRQVDSPLHF. DNA for the CDR3: TGTGCCAGCAGTTTCCTCAGGCAGGTCGATTCACCCCTCCACTTT.

The rearrangement joins TRBV11-2 to TRBJ1-5; D remains ambiguous. Per the germline V gene, CDR1 is SGHAT and CDR2 is FQNNGV. The CDR3 consists of 14 residues. Trimming took off 0 bases at V and 5 bases at J, with 8 bases between the two ends. The CDR3 DNA is TGTGCCAGCAGCTTAGACCCCAGTTATCAGCCCCAGCATTTT. This codes for CASSLDPSYQPQHF.

The chain has TRBV6-5 and TRBJ1-6, with D possibly TRBD1 on 6 matching bases. The V gene lost 5 bases and the J gene lost 13 bases, with 15 bases spanning the gap. There are 13 residues in the CDR3. Germline V gene sequence: CDR1 MNHEY, CDR2 SVGAGI. The CDR3 DNA is TGTGCCAGCAGTAGAAGCAGGGGTTCGCCCCTCCACTTT. It specifies CASSRSRGSPLHF.

V gene TRBV28 combines with J gene TRBJ2-3, with TRBD2 identical over 10 bases. The CDR3 spans 16 residues. V lost 5 bases, J lost 2 bases, and 7 bases stayed unmatched. CDR1 and CDR2 from the germline V gene are MDHEN and SYDVKM. The CDR3 DNA reads as TGTGCCAGCAGTCCGGGAGCGGGAGGGAACACAGATACGCAGTATTTT. It codes for CASSPGAGGNTDTQYF.